The present T cell receptor (beta chain) was sequenced within a study of T-cell memory formation after mild COVID-19. TCRdb re-called the 5' RACE reads through MiXCR, storing one row per CDR3 protein. Found here are around 510,000 distinct CDR3 sequences, approximately 21% of them singletons; the top ten hold 7% to 9%. The CDR3 is 16 residues long. Germline loops: CDR1 LGHNA, CDR2 YSLEER. V lost 0 bases and J lost 10, with 19 bases in between. This clonotype originated in an adult woman who had mild COVID-19 (a few samples of this study predate the infection). Cell type and time point are not known. V usage is TRBV4-3 and J usage is TRBJ2-1; D gene ambiguous. Material: PBMCs or a T cell subset sorted from them (not recorded which). The CDR3 region has the DNA TGCGCCAGCAGCCAAGAGGATCGGTTTTCGACAATGGAGCAGTTCTTC. It codes for CASSQEDRFSTMEQFF.